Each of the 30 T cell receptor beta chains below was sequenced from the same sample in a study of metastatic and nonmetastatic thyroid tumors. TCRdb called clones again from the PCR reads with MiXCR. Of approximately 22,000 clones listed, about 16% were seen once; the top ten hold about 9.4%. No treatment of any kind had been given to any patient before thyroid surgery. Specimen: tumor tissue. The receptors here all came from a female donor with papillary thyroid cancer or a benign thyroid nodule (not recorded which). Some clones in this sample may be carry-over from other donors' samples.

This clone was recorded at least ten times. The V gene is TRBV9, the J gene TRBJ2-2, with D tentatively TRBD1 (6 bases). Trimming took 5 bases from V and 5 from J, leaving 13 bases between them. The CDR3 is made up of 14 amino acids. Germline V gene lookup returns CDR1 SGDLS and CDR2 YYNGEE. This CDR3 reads CASRLTGWTGELFF. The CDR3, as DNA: TGTGCCAGCAGGTTGACAGGTTGGACCGGGGAGCTGTTTTTT.

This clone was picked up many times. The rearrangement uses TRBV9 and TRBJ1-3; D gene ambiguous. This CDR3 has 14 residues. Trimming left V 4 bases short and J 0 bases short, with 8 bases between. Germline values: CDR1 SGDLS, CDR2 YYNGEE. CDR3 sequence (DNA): TGTGCCAGCAGCAACTCATTCTCTGGAAACACCATATATTTT. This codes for CASSNSFSGNTIYF.

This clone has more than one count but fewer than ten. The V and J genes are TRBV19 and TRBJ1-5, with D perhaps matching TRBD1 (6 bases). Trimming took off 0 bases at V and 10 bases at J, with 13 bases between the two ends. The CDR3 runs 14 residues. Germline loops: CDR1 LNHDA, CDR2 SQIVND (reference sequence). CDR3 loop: CASSIEQQGHPQHF. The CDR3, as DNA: TGTGCCAGTAGTATAGAGCAACAGGGTCATCCCCAGCATTTT.

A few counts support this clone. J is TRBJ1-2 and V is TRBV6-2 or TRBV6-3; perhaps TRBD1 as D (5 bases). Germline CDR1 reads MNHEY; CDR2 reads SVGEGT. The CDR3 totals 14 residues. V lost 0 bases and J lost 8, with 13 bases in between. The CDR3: CASSYSAVGDGYTF. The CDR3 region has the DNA TGTGCCAGCAGTTACTCCGCAGTCGGGGACGGCTACACCTTC.

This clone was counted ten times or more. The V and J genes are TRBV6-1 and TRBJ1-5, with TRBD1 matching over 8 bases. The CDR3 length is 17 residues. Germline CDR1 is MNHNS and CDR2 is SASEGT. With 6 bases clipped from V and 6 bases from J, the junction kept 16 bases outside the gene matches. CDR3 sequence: CASSGQGARVMPQPQHF. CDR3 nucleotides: TGTGCCAGCAGCGGACAGGGAGCACGTGTTATGCCTCAGCCCCAGCATTTT.

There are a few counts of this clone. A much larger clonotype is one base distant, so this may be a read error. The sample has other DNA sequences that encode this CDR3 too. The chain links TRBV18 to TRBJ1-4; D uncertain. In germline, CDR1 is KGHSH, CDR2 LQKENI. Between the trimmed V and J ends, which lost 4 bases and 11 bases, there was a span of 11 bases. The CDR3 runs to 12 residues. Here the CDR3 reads CASSQPDQKLFF. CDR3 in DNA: TGTGCCAGCTCACAACCTGACCAGAAACTGTTTTTT.

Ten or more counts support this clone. The CDR3 DNA follows: TGTGCCAGCAGCGTAGGAGAGGGGGGAGGTGAAAAACTGTTTTTT. Its translation: CASSVGEGGGEKLFF. The chain uses TRBV9 and TRBJ1-4; possible D gene TRBD1, 6 bases. Per germline, CDR1 SGDLS and CDR2 YYNGEE. The CDR3 spans 15 residues. The V end was cut by 0 bases, the J end by 7 bases, with 13 bases between.

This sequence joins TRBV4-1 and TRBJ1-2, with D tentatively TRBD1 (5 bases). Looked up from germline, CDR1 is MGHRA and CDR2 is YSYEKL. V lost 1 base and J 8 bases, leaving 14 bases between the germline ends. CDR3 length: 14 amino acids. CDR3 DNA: TGCGCCAGCAGCCAAGGTTTTCAGGGTGGCGGCTACACCTTC. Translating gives CASSQGFQGGGYTF.

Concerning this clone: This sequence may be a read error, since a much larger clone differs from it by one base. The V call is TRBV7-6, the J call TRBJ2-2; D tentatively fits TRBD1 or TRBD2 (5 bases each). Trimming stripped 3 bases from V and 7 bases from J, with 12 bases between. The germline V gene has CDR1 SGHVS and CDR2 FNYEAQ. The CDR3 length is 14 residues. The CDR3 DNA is TGTGCCAGCAGCTTTGAGGGGTCGATCGGGGAGCTGTTTTTT. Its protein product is CASSFEGSIGELFF.

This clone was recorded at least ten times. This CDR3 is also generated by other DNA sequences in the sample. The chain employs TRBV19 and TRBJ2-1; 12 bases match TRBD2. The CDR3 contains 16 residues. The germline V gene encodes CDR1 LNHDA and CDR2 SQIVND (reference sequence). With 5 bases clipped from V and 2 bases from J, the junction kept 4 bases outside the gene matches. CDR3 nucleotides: TGTGCCAGTAGTTTAACTAGCGGGGGGACCTACAATGAGCAGTTCTTC. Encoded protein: CASSLTSGGTYNEQFF.

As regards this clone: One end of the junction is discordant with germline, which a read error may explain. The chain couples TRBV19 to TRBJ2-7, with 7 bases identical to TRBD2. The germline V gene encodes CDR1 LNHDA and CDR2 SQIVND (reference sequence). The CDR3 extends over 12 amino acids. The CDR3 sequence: CSSSIPSGPQYF. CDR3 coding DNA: TGTTCCAGTAGTATCCCTAGCGGACCCCAGTACTTC.

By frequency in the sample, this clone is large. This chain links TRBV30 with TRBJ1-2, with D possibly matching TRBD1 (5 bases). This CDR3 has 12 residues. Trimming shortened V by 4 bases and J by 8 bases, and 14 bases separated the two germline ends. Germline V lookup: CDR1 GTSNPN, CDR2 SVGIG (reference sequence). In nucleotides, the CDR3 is TGTGCCTGGAACCCAGGGCCGTGGGGCTACACCTTC. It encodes CAWNPGPWGYTF.

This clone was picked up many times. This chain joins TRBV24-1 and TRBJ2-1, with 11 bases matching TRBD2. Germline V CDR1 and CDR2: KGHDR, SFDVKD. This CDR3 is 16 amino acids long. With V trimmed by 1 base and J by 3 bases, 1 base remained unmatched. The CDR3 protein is CATSDFTSGSYNEQFF. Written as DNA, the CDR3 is TGTGCCACCAGTGATTTTACTAGCGGGAGCTACAATGAGCAGTTCTTC.

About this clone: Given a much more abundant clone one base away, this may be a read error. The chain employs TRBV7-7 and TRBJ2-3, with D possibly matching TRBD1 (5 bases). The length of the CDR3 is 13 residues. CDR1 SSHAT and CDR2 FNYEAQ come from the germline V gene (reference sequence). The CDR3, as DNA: TGTGCTAGCAGCTTGGACATGACAGATACGCAGTATTTT. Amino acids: CASSLDMTDTQYF.

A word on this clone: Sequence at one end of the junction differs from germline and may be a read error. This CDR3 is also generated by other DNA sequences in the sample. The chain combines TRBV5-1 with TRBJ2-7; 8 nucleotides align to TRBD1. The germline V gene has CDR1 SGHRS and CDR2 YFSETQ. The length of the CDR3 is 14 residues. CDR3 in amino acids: CASSHGQGAYEQYF. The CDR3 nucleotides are TGTGCCAGCAGCCATGGACAGGGTGCTTACGAGCAGTACTTC.

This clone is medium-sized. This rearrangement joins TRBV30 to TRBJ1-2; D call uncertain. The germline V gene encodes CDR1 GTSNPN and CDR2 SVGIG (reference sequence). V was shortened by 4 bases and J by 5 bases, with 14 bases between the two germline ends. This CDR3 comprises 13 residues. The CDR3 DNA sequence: TGTGCCTGGAATATGGCAGGAGTTTATGGCTACACCTTC. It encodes CAWNMAGVYGYTF.

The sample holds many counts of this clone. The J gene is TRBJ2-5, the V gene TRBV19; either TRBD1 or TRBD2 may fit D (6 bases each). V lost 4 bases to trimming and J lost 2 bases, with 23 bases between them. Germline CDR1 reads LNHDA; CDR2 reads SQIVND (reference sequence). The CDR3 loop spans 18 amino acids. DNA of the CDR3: TGTGCCAGTAGTAGGGCCTCCTCGGGACTGACAGGACAAGAGACCCAGTACTTC. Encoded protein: CASSRASSGLTGQETQYF. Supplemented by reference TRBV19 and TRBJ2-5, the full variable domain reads DGGITQSPKYLFRKEGQNVTLSCEQNLNHDAMYWYRQDPGQGLRLIYYSQIVNDFQKGDIAEGYSVSREKKESFPLTVTSAQKNPTAFYLCASSRASSGLTGQETQYFGPGTRLLVL.

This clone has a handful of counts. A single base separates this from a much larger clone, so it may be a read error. DNA of the CDR3: TGTGCCAGTAGTGGGGGGACTAGCGTGGTTAATGAGCAGTTCTTC. Its translation is CASSGGTSVVNEQFF. The V gene is TRBV19, the J gene TRBJ2-1, with TRBD2 matching over 10 bases. In germline, CDR1 is LNHDA, CDR2 SQIVND (reference sequence). Germline trimming cut 5 bases from V and 7 bases from J; bases unmatched to any gene: 8. CDR3 length: 15 residues.

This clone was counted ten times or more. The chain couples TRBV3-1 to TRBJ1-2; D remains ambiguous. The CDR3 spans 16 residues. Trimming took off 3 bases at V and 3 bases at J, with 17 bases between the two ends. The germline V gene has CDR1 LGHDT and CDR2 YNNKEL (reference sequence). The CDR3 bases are TGTGCCAGCAGCCATCCCTCGGACGGGAACTACTATGGCTACACCTTC. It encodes CASSHPSDGNYYGYTF.

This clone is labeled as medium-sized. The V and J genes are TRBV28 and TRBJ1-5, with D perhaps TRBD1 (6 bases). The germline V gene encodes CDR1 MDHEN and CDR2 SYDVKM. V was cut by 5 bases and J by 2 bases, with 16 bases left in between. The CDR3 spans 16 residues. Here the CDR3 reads CASSPAQGMRNQPQHF. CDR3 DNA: TGTGCCAGCAGTCCCGCCCAGGGGATGCGCAATCAGCCCCAGCATTTT.

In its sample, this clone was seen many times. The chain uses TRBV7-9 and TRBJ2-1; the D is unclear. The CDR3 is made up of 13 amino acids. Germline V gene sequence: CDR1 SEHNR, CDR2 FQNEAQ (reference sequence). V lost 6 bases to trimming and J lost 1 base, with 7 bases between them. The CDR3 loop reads CASSPGSYNEQFF. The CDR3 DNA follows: TGTGCCAGCAGTCCCGGGTCCTACAATGAGCAGTTCTTC. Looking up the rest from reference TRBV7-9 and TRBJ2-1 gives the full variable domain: DTGVSQNPRHKITKRGQNVTFRCDPISEHNRLYWYRQTLGQGPEFLTYFQNEAQLEKSRLLSDRFSAERPKGSFSTLEIQRTEQGDSAMYLCASSPGSYNEQFFGPGTRLTVL.

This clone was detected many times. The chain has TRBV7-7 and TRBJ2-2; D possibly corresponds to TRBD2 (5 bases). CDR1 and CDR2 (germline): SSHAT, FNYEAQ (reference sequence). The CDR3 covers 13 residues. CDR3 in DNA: TGTGCTAGCGCCATGGATTACACCGGGGAGCTGTTTTTT. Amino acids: CASAMDYTGELFF.

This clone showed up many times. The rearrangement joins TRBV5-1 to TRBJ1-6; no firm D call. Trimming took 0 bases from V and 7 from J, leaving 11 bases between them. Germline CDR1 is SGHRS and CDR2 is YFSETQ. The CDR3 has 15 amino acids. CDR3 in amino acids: CASSLVWSRNSPLHF. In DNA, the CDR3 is TGCGCCAGCAGCTTGGTTTGGTCCCGGAATTCACCCCTCCACTTT.

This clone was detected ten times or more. The CDR3 reads CASSSRGGPLDTQYF. As DNA, the CDR3 is TGTGCCAGCAGTTCTAGGGGGGGGCCTTTAGATACGCAGTATTTT. The chain joins TRBV4-2 to TRBJ2-3, with a possible D match to TRBD2 (7 bases). Germline CDR1 reads LGHNA; CDR2 reads YNFKEQ. The CDR3 is made up of 15 amino acids. Trimming stripped 6 bases from V and 5 bases from J, with 18 bases between.

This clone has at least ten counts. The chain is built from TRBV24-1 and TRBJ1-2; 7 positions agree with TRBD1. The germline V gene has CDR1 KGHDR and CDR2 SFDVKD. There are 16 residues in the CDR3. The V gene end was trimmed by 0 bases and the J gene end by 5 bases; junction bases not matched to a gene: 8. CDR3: CATSDLQRTGEYGYTF. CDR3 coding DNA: TGTGCCACCAGTGATTTGCAAAGGACAGGCGAGTATGGCTACACCTTC.

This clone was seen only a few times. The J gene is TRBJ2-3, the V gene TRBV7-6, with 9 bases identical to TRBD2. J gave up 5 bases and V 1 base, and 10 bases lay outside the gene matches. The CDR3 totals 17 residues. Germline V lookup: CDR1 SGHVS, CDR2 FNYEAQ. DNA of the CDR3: TGTGCCAGCAGCTTAGTAGGCGGGGGGGCCTGGGGAGATACGCAGTATTTT. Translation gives CASSLVGGGAWGDTQYF. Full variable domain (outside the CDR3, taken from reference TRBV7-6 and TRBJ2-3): GAGVSQSPRYKVTKRGQDVALRCDPISGHVSLYWYRQALGQGPEFLTYFNYEAQQDKSGLPNDRFSAERPEGSISTLTIQRTEQRDSAMYRCASSLVGGGAWGDTQYFGPGTRLTVL.

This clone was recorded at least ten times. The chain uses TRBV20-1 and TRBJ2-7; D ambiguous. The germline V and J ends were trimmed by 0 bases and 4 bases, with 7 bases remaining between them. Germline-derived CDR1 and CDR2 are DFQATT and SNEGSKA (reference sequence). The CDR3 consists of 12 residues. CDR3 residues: CSARDEEYEQYF. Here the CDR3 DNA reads TGCAGTGCTAGAGATGAAGAATACGAGCAGTACTTC.

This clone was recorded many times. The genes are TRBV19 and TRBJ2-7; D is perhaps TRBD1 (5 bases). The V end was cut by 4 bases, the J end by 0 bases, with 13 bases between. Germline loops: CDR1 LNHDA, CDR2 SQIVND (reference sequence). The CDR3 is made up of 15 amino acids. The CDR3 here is CASSKRAGPSYEQYF. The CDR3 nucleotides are TGTGCCAGTAGTAAAAGGGCAGGGCCCTCCTACGAGCAGTACTTC.

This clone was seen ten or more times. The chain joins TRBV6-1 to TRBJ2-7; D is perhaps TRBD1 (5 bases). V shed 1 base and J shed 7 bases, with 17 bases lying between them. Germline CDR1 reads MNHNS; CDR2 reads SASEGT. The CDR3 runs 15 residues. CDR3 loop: CASSEDQGVPWEQYF. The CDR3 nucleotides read TGTGCCAGCAGTGAAGACCAGGGCGTACCGTGGGAGCAGTACTTC.

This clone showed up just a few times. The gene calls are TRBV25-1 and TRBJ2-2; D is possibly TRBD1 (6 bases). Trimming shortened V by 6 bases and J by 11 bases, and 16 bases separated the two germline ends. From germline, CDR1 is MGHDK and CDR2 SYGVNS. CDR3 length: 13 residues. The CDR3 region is CASRPQGTCELFF. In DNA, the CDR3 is TGTGCCAGCAGGCCTCAGGGGACCTGTGAGCTGTTTTTT.